One sample yielded the 3 T cell receptor beta chains listed below, sequenced in a study of T-cell memory formation after mild COVID-19. MiXCR was run by TCRdb on the 5' RACE reads, yielding one entry per CDR3 protein. The sample includes more than 150,000 distinct CDR3 sequences, approximately 18% of them seen just once. The sequenced material came from PBMCs or a T cell subset sorted from them (not recorded which). Receptors originate from a man younger than 30 who had mild COVID-19 (a few samples of this study predate the infection). Cell type and time point are not known.

This CDR3 is CASSLGPGKANTQYF. The CDR3 DNA is TGTGCCAGCAGCTTAGGTCCGGGGAAGGCGAATACGCAGTATTTT. The chain joins TRBV7-9 to TRBJ2-3, with D maybe TRBD2 (5 bases). CDR1 SEHNR and CDR2 FQNEAQ come from the germline V gene (reference sequence). This CDR3 is 15 amino acids long. V was cut by 1 base and J by 7 bases, with 15 bases left in between.

This chain connects TRBV4-2 to TRBJ1-4, with TRBD1 identical over 8 bases. J lost 8 bases, V lost 0 bases, and 5 bases had no gene match. CDR3 length: 15 amino acids. The V gene's germline CDR1 is LGHNA and CDR2 YNFKEQ. CDR3 nucleotide sequence: TGTGCCAGCAGCCAAGACCGGACAGGGCCGGAAAAACTGTTTTTT. It yields the protein CASSQDRTGPEKLFF.

This clonotype was seen a few times. The gene calls are TRBV9 and TRBJ1-2, with D uncertain. This CDR3 is built from 13 residues. Germline V gene sequence: CDR1 SGDLS, CDR2 YYNGEE. Trimming pared 0 bases from V and 7 bases from J, leaving 10 bases between. In DNA form, the CDR3 reads TGTGCCAGCAGCGTAGGTGGCTTCGGTGGCTACACCTTC. The encoded protein is CASSVGGFGGYTF.